This T cell receptor (beta chain) was recorded in a study of T cells in Graves' hyperthyroidism and ophthalmopathy (dated by TCRdb to between 2018 and 2021). Looking at the study overall: Peripheral blood samples were taken at initial diagnosis, before any treatment was given. Thyroid tissue and blood T-cell repertoires from six Graves' hyperthyroidism patients were also compared in the study. A discovery cohort of about a hundred patients, roughly 43 with Graves' ophthalmopathy and approximately 60 with stable Graves' hyperthyroidism, was used to find distinguishing TCR V-J signatures. After sampling, hyperthyroidism patients received methimazole starting at 30 mg daily, and ophthalmopathy patients received high-dose intravenous methylprednisolone. The paper describes TCR Vbeta CDR3 sequencing of 140 or so peripheral blood samples, made up of some 42 ophthalmopathy patients, roughly 80 hyperthyroidism patients and some 17 progressor patients. Whether ophthalmopathy could be predicted prospectively was tested in an independent validation cohort made up of roughly 19 hyperthyroidism patients plus 17 patients who later progressed to ophthalmopathy. For training and testing, the 100 patients in the discovery cohort were randomly divided in a 7:3 ratio. What the work shows at the level of the full study, not this receptor alone: A model built on a 13 V-J signature distinguished ophthalmopathy from stable hyperthyroidism, reaching about 88% sensitivity and 81.08% specificity in cross-validation and 80%/75% in testing. Most expanded thyroid clonotypes (frequency above 0.001) were also detected in blood, a finding suggesting that blood repertoires may reflect thyroid immune responses. In validation, progression to ophthalmopathy was predicted by the model with approximately 67% sensitivity and roughly 72% specificity, a median of approximately 6.5 months before onset. Sample size was not statistically predetermined, and blinding of investigators to group allocation was not performed.

Including cysteine and phenylalanine, the CDR3 has 14 amino acids. Of all the DNA, just the CDR3 is kept, 42 bases in frame from base 1. For CDR1 and CDR2, the germline V gene (reference sequence) lists MNHEY and SMNVEV. V is cut by 1 base and J by 4 bases, and the space between the germline ends is 10 bases. Amplification of TCR beta CDR3 regions was carried out from RNA transcripts. A first-round RT-PCR of the TCR CDR3 used the HTBI primer set with the Qiagen OneStep RT-PCR kit. A second multiplex PCR round built the libraries, followed by size selection and purification. The libraries were sequenced on an Illumina HiSeq2000 using paired-end 100 bp reads. In the paper's pipeline: SOAPnuke was used to process the raw data, with reads discarded if the reads contained adapters or uncalled bases, had a mean Phred below 15, or lacked an exact constant-primer or identifier match. High-quality paired reads were merged with COPE v1.2.5, and unique nucleotide sequences were defined as clonotypes. MiTCR v1.1 was used to align the clonotypes against IMGT TRBV, TRBD and TRBJ reference segments. The analysis was restricted to V-J combinations with a frequency above 0.0001, which together covered 99% to 99.2% of the repertoires. A TCS score was defined as the ratio of F50 (clonal expansion) to E x V (chaos), with BLOSUM62-based TCRdist applied between CDR3 peptides within each V-J. Welch's t-statistics and random forest reduced fewer than 600 V-J features to 10 to 15, which were used in a naive Bayes classifier (R e1071). TCRdb cleaned the public reads at Q25 with fastp, built clones with MiXCR and kept in-frame beta chains. CDR3 protein duplicates are merged, each entry listing the most common genes and DNA. The V and J calls and clone size come from TCRdb's table, not from the authors' own analysis. The sample table holds 340,000 or so distinct CDR3 sequences, of which around 20% were seen once. The top ten hold 50% of the sample.

A patient counted as having stable Graves' hyperthyroidism if no progression to ophthalmopathy occurred over 18 months of follow-up. Hyperthyroidism patients were newly diagnosed, had a disease duration of under 2 months, and were aged 18 to 65 years. Any patient with an uncontrolled infection, another autoimmune disease, pregnancy or lactation was excluded. Clinical symptoms, serum thyroxine and TRAb, thyroid ultrasound, and orbital computed tomography formed the basis for the diagnoses. PBMCs were separated from roughly 9.3 ml of fresh peripheral blood using Ficoll-Paque density gradient centrifugation. Trizol reagent was used to extract total RNA, and RNA quality was then checked on an Agilent 2100 Bioanalyzer. This clonotype was counted many times. The specificity of this receptor is unknown. Within one base of it there is no much larger clone, and no base qualities were kept.

Material: blood. This receptor was identified in a woman in her forties or fifties with Graves' hyperthyroidism. Recombination connected TRBV27 to TRBJ1-1, with the D gene call left open. For the CDR3, the sequence is CASSLLSGGTEAFF. The nucleotide sequence reads TGTGCCAGCAGTTTATTGTCAGGAGGCACTGAAGCTTTCTTT.